This T cell receptor (beta chain) was recorded in a study of human T cells and chemical hapten exposure. TCRdb processed the RACE reads anew with MiXCR; each CDR3 protein has one entry. The repertoire consists of about 120,000 distinct CDR3 sequences, with approximately 15% occurring once and the leading ten covering 0.8% to 1%. Time point noted: patch test 1, 2 weeks after DPC sensitization. The treatment was: therapeutic diphenylcyclopropenone sensitization with weekly scalp DPC. This clonotype was picked up a small number of times. The CDR3 consists of 14 residues. V dropped 4 bases and J dropped 2; count of bases not matched to a gene: 4. CDR1 MNHEY and CDR2 SVGEGT come from the germline V gene.

This material consisted of whole blood, taken in connection with sensitization to the hapten diphenylcyclopropenone (DPC). The receptor was isolated from a man younger than 35 with alopecia areata. Some clones in this sample may be carry-over from other donors' samples. The V and J genes are TRBV6-2 or TRBV6-3 and TRBJ2-5, with 7 bases aligning to TRBD1. CDR3 sequence (DNA): TGTGCCAGCAGTTCGGGACAGCATCAAGAGACCCAGTACTTC. Its translation: CASSSGQHQETQYF.